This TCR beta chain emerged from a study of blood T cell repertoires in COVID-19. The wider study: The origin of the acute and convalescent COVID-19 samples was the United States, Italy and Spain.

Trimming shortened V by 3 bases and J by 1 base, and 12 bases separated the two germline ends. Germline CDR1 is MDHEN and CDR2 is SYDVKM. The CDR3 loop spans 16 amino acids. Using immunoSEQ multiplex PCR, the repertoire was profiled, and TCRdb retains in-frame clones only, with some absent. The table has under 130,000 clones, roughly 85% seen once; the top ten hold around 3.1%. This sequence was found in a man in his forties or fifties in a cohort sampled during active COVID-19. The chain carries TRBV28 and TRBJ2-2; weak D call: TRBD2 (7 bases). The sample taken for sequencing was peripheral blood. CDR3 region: CASSLGGGQNTGELFF. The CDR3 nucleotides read TGTGCCAGCAGTTTGGGCGGGGGACAGAACACCGGGGAGCTGTTTTTT.